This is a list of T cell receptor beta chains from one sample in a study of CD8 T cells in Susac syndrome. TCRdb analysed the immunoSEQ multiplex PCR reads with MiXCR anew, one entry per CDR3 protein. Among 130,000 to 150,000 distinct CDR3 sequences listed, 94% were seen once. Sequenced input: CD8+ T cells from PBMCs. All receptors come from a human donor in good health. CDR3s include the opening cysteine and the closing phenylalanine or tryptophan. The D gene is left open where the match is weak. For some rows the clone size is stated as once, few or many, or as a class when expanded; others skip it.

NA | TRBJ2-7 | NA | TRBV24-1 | TGTGCCACCCGCCCCGGAAGCTACGAGCAGTACTTC | CATRPGSYEQYF
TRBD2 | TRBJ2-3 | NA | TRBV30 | TGTGCCTGGAGTGTAGGGGCGGGAGGCCCTAGCACAGATACGCAGTATTTT | CAWSVGAGGPSTDTQYF
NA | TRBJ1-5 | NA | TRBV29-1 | TGCAGCGTTGTAGGAGGGGAAGTCAGTCAGCCCCAGCATTTT | CSVVGGEVSQPQHF
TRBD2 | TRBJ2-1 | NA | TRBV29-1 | TGCAGCGTTGAGCGGGGGAGGGAGCAGTTCTTC | CSVERGREQFF
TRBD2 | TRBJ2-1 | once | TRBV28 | TGTGCCAGCAGTTTCGGACTAGCGGGAGGGTACGATGAGCAGTTCTTC | CASSFGLAGGYDEQFF
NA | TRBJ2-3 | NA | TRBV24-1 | TGTGCCACCAGTGACGGGGTGAGCGGCCTCACAGATACGCAGTATTTT | CATSDGVSGLTDTQYF
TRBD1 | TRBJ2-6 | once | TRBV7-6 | TGTGCCAGCAGCTTACACAGGGGGAGCTCTGGGGCCAACGTCCTGACTTTC | CASSLHRGSSGANVLTF
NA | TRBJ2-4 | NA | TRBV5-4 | TGTGCCAGCAGCCAGGGAGCGGGCATTCAGTACTTC | CASSQGAGIQYF
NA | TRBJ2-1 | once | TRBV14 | TGTGCCAGCAGCCAAGATATACTAGAGCGGTTCTTC | CASSQDILERFF
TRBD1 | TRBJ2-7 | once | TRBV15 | TGTGCCACCAGCAGAGGGACAGGGGGGACCTACGAGCAGTACTTC | CATSRGTGGTYEQYF
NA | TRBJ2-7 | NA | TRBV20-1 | TGCAGTGCTAGAGTCAGGGACGGGTACGAGCAGTACTTC | CSARVRDGYEQYF
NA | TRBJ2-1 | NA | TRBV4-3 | TGCGCCAGCAGCCAAGGGCGGGATTGGGACAATGAGCAGTTCTTC | CASSQGRDWDNEQFF
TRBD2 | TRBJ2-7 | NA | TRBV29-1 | TGCAGCGTGAGGACTAGCGGAACCTACGAGCAGTACTTC | CSVRTSGTYEQYF